Detailed here is one T cell receptor (beta chain). Its antigen is still unknown. The data belong to a study of cytomegalovirus exposure and HLA in healthy donors. Across the whole study: Of all 398 donors who were genotyped, 75% to 85% belonged to the Caucasian-associated ancestry cluster. Whole-study results and caveats: A later analysis appeared to link common viral pathogens to several of the most significant clusters.

Trimming took 3 bases from V and 3 from J, leaving 11 bases between them. Per the germline V gene, CDR1 is SGHDT and CDR2 is YYEEEE. The CDR3 is 14 residues long. PCR primers comprised 60 Vbeta and 13 Jbeta primers. Sequencing used immunoSEQ multiplex PCR; TCRdb keeps in-frame clones, though not all of them. This sample has more than 130,000 clones; about 74% occur once, and the top ten carry under 5.5%. The specimen was PBMCs. The source of this sequence is a woman aged 50 to 65 in good health and CMV-seronegative. The rearrangement joins TRBV5-6 to TRBJ2-3, with D possibly being TRBD2 (5 bases). The chain's CDR3 is CASSSPSRTDTQYF. CDR3 nucleotide sequence: TGTGCCAGCAGCTCGCCTAGCAGAACAGATACGCAGTATTTT.